What follows are 4 T cell receptor beta chains derived from one specimen sequenced in a study of cytomegalovirus exposure and HLA in healthy donors. 13 Jbeta primers and 60 Vbeta primers were used for the PCR. Sequenced by immunoSEQ multiplex PCR; TCRdb stores in-frame clones only, minus some. The repertoire has approximately 79,000 clones, around 70% of them found once; the top ten carry under 10%. The sequenced material came from PBMCs. These receptors originate from a man between 40 and 49 years old in good health and CMV-seropositive.

The chain carries TRBV19 and TRBJ2-5, with a possible D match to TRBD1 (5 bases). The CDR3 length is 14 residues. Germline CDR1 LNHDA, CDR2 SQIVND (reference sequence). V was trimmed by 2 bases and J by 5 bases, leaving 12 bases between them. In nucleotides, the CDR3 is TGTGCCAGTAGTATACGGAACAGGAAGGAGACCCAGTACTTC. Its translation is CASSIRNRKETQYF.

The chain links TRBV28 to TRBJ1-3; D is unclear. V lost 6 bases, J lost 5 bases, and 11 bases lay in between. Germline assignment: CDR1 MDHEN and CDR2 SYDVKM. This CDR3 is built from 13 residues. The CDR3 is CASRDGSRNTIYF. CDR3 sequence (DNA): TGTGCCAGCAGGGACGGGAGCAGAAACACCATATATTTT.

This clone has a handful of counts. The chain recombines TRBV28 with TRBJ1-2; TRBD1 matches 7 bases. The germline gives CDR1 MDHEN, CDR2 SYDVKM. This CDR3 is 15 amino acids long. Unmatched junction bases numbered 7, after V lost 5 bases and J lost 1 base. CDR3 DNA sequence: TGTGCCAGCAGTCCTCCGGGACAGAGTAACTATGGCTACACCTTC. Encoded protein: CASSPPGQSNYGYTF.

This clone occurred a few times. V gene TRBV9 combines with J gene TRBJ2-3; 8 bases are a match to TRBD2. The CDR3 runs to 16 residues. V dropped 2 bases and J dropped 2; count of bases not matched to a gene: 7. The germline V gene has CDR1 SGDLS and CDR2 YYNGEE. This CDR3 reads CASSVGISGTTDTQYF. CDR3 DNA sequence: TGTGCCAGCAGCGTTGGGATTAGCGGGACCACAGATACGCAGTATTTT.